The rows below give T cell receptor beta chains drawn from one sample of a study of blood T cell repertoires in COVID-19. The data were produced by immunoSEQ multiplex PCR, yet TCRdb's version contains in-frame clones alone and is incomplete. The sample shows about 290,000 clones, approximately 80% of them seen only once. The sample taken for sequencing was peripheral blood. Every receptor here comes from a woman between 45 and 60 years old with active or convalescent COVID-19. Each CDR3 is given with its conserved first and last residue. The D gene is left open where the match is weak. Part of the rows lack a size; the others show once, few, many or a class for expanded clones.

v_gene: TRBV12-3/TRBV12-4; d_gene: TRBD2; j_gene: TRBJ2-7; abundance: .; CDR3aa: CASSGLAYEQYF; CDR3nt: TGTGCCAGCAGCGGACTAGCCTACGAGCAGTACTTC
v_gene: TRBV11-1; d_gene: .; j_gene: TRBJ2-7; abundance: .; CDR3aa: CASSLGGSLNEQYF; CDR3nt: TGTGCCAGCAGCTTAGGGGGCAGTTTGAACGAGCAGTACTTC
v_gene: TRBV6-5; d_gene: .; j_gene: TRBJ1-3; abundance: .; CDR3aa: CASSATVPSGNTIYF; CDR3nt: TGTGCCAGCAGCGCGACAGTGCCCTCTGGAAACACCATATATTTT
v_gene: TRBV27; d_gene: TRBD2; j_gene: TRBJ2-2; abundance: .; CDR3aa: CASSLLSGSGGELFF; CDR3nt: TGTGCCAGCAGTTTACTGAGCGGGAGTGGCGGGGAGCTGTTTTTT
v_gene: TRBV7-8; d_gene: .; j_gene: TRBJ2-3; abundance: once; CDR3aa: CASSAVRVDTQYF; CDR3nt: TGTGCCAGCAGCGCTGTTCGGGTGGATACGCAGTATTTT
v_gene: TRBV28; d_gene: TRBD1; j_gene: TRBJ1-4; abundance: .; CDR3aa: CASRPGTGGSEKLFF; CDR3nt: TGTGCCAGCAGACCCGGGACAGGGGGGAGTGAAAAACTGTTTTTT
v_gene: TRBV19; d_gene: TRBD2; j_gene: TRBJ2-7; abundance: .; CDR3aa: CASSTTRLAEQYF; CDR3nt: TGTGCCAGTAGTACGACAAGACTAGCGGAGCAGTACTTC
v_gene: TRBV27; d_gene: TRBD2; j_gene: TRBJ2-1; abundance: .; CDR3aa: CASSVLAADLLF; CDR3nt: TGTGCCAGCAGTGTACTAGCGGCAGATCTACTCTTC
v_gene: TRBV15; d_gene: .; j_gene: TRBJ2-7; abundance: once; CDR3aa: CATSPRSPSYEQYF; CDR3nt: TGTGCCACCAGCCCACGTAGTCCGTCCTACGAGCAGTACTTC
v_gene: TRBV5-1; d_gene: .; j_gene: TRBJ2-1; abundance: .; CDR3aa: CASRRDRRNEQFF; CDR3nt: TGCGCCAGCAGGAGAGACAGACGCAATGAGCAGTTCTTC
v_gene: TRBV25-1; d_gene: .; j_gene: TRBJ1-2; abundance: .; CDR3aa: CASSDWGGEGYTF; CDR3nt: TGTGCCAGCAGTGATTGGGGGGGCGAGGGCTACACCTTC
v_gene: TRBV12-3/TRBV12-4; d_gene: .; j_gene: TRBJ2-4; abundance: .; CDR3aa: CASSTRQNIQYF; CDR3nt: TGTGCCAGCAGTACCCGACAGAACATTCAGTACTTC
v_gene: TRBV5-5; d_gene: TRBD1; j_gene: TRBJ1-1; abundance: once; CDR3aa: CASSWRDSMNTEAFF; CDR3nt: TGTGCCAGCAGCTGGCGGGACAGCATGAACACTGAAGCTTTCTTT
v_gene: TRBV6-4; d_gene: .; j_gene: TRBJ2-2; abundance: .; CDR3aa: CATGARDTGELFF; CDR3nt: TGTGCCACCGGTGCACGGGACACCGGGGAGCTGTTTTTT
v_gene: TRBV2; d_gene: .; j_gene: TRBJ1-1; abundance: .; CDR3aa: CASTRVPGRGMNTEAFF; CDR3nt: TGTGCCAGCACCAGAGTCCCGGGTCGAGGCATGAACACTGAAGCTTTCTTT
v_gene: TRBV6-4; d_gene: .; j_gene: TRBJ1-1; abundance: .; CDR3aa: CASSDSRQGGPEAFF; CDR3nt: TGTGCCAGCAGTGACTCTAGGCAGGGCGGCCCTGAAGCTTTCTTT
v_gene: TRBV2; d_gene: TRBD2; j_gene: TRBJ2-5; abundance: once; CDR3aa: CASGLAGGGRETQYF; CDR3nt: TGTGCCAGCGGACTAGCGGGAGGGGGCCGGGAGACCCAGTACTTC
v_gene: TRBV18; d_gene: .; j_gene: TRBJ1-6; abundance: .; CDR3aa: CASSPSRGGGNSPLHF; CDR3nt: TGTGCCAGCTCACCCTCGAGAGGCGGGGGTAATTCACCCCTCCACTTT
v_gene: TRBV5-1; d_gene: .; j_gene: TRBJ2-7; abundance: .; CDR3aa: CASTGQPGAWWDEQYF; CDR3nt: TGCGCCAGCACCGGACAGCCGGGTGCCTGGTGGGACGAGCAGTACTTC
v_gene: TRBV2; d_gene: .; j_gene: TRBJ2-4; abundance: .; CDR3aa: CASRAAQGNIQYF; CDR3nt: TGTGCCAGCAGGGCGGCCCAGGGGAACATTCAGTACTTC
v_gene: TRBV5-4; d_gene: .; j_gene: TRBJ1-1; abundance: .; CDR3aa: CASSSEGVRVNTEAFF; CDR3nt: TGTGCCAGCAGCTCTGAGGGGGTCAGGGTTAACACTGAAGCTTTCTTT
v_gene: TRBV5-4; d_gene: TRBD1; j_gene: TRBJ2-5; abundance: .; CDR3aa: CASSLEGANRGRTQYF; CDR3nt: TGTGCCAGCAGCTTGGAAGGGGCTAACAGGGGGAGGACCCAGTACTTC
v_gene: TRBV5-1; d_gene: TRBD2; j_gene: TRBJ2-1; abundance: .; CDR3aa: CASSFGGKGNEQFF; CDR3nt: TGCGCCAGCAGCTTCGGGGGGAAGGGCAATGAGCAGTTCTTC
v_gene: TRBV6-5; d_gene: .; j_gene: TRBJ2-7; abundance: .; CDR3aa: CASSYSPSRYEQYF; CDR3nt: TGTGCCAGCAGTTACTCTCCTAGCCGGTACGAGCAGTACTTC
v_gene: TRBV9; d_gene: .; j_gene: TRBJ2-5; abundance: .; CDR3aa: CASSVGRRDYQETQYF; CDR3nt: TGTGCCAGCAGCGTGGGACGGAGGGATTACCAAGAGACCCAGTACTTC
v_gene: TRBV28; d_gene: .; j_gene: TRBJ1-2; abundance: .; CDR3aa: CASSLTGLYGYTF; CDR3nt: TGTGCCAGCAGTTTAACAGGCCTCTATGGCTACACCTTC
v_gene: TRBV7-8; d_gene: TRBD1; j_gene: TRBJ1-2; abundance: .; CDR3aa: CASSRTGGGYGYTF; CDR3nt: TGTGCCAGCAGCAGGACAGGGGGCGGCTATGGCTACACCTTC
v_gene: TRBV19; d_gene: .; j_gene: TRBJ2-1; abundance: .; CDR3aa: CASSIGQNSYNEQFF; CDR3nt: TGTGCCAGTAGTATTGGACAGAACTCCTACAATGAGCAGTTCTTC
v_gene: TRBV19; d_gene: .; j_gene: TRBJ1-5; abundance: .; CDR3aa: CASSDVRENQPQHF; CDR3nt: TGTGCCAGTAGTGACGTGAGGGAGAATCAGCCCCAGCATTTT